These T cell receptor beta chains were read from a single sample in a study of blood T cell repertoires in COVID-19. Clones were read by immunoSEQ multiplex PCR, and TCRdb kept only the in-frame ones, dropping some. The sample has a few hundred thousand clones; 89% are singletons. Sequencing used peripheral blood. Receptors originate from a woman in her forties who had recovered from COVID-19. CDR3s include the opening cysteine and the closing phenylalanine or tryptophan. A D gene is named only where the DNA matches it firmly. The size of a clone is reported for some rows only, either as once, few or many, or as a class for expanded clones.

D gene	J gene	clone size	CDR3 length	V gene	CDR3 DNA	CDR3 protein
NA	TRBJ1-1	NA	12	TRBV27	TGTGCCAGCAGTCCCCCGTCGTCTAGGGCTTTCTTT	CASSPPSSRAFF
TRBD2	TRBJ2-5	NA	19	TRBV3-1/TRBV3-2	TGTGCCAGCAGCCAGGATAACGTGGATGGTAGCGGGAGAGGGGAGACCCAGTACTTC	CASSQDNVDGSGRGETQYF
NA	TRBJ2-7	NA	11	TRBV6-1	TGTGCCAGCAGTGACCAGGACAGACAGTACTTC	CASSDQDRQYF
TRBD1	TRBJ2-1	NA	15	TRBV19	TGTGCCAGTAGCCCAACGGGACAGGGAGACAATGAGCAGTTCTTC	CASSPTGQGDNEQFF
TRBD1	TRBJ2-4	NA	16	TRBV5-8	TGTGCCAGCAGCCCGGGACAGGACATAGCCAAAAACATTCAGTACTTC	CASSPGQDIAKNIQYF
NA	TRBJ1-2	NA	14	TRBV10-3	TGTGCCATCTGGGCTGGGAGGGTGAACTATGGCTACACCTTC	CAIWAGRVNYGYTF
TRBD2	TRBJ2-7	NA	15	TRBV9	TGTGCCAGCAGCGGGGAGGGAGCTAGCTCCTACGAGCAGTACTTC	CASSGEGASSYEQYF
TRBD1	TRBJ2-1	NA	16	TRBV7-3	TGTGCCAGCAGCCCTTTCCGGCAGGGGGCCTACAATGAGCAGTTCTTC	CASSPFRQGAYNEQFF
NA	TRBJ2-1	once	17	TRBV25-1	TGTGCCAGCAGTGAATTTTACCGGACTACACCTTACAATGAGCAGTTCTTC	CASSEFYRTTPYNEQFF
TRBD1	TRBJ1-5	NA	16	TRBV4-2	TGTGCCAGCAGCCAAGATACAGGGGGCGCGGGCCAGCCCCAGCATTTT	CASSQDTGGAGQPQHF
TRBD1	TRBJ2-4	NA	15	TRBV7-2	TGTGCCAGCAGCTCCCCTGGGACAGCCCTGGGCATTCAGTACTTC	CASSSPGTALGIQYF
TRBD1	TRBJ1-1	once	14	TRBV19	TGTGCCAGTAGTGGAGACAGGGGATACGCTGAAGCTTTCTTT	CASSGDRGYAEAFF
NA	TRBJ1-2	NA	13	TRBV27	TGTGCCAGCAGTTCCCGCCCCGGCTATGGCTACACCTTC	CASSSRPGYGYTF
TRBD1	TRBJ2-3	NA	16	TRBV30	TGTGCCTGGAGTCGTTTCCGGGACAGGGGGGGAAATACGCAGTATTTT	CAWSRFRDRGGNTQYF
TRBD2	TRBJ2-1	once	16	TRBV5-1	TGCGCCAGCAGCTTGGAGCCTAGCGGGAGTGTCAATGAGCAGTTCTTC	CASSLEPSGSVNEQFF
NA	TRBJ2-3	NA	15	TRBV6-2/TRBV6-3	TGTGCCAGCAGTCCACAGGCCGTCGGCACAGATACGCAGTATTTT	CASSPQAVGTDTQYF
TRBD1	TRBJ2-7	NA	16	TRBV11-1	TGTGCCAGCAGCGCCGGGACAGGGGCCACCCCCTACGAGCAGTACTTC	CASSAGTGATPYEQYF
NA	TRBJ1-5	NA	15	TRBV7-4	TGTGCCAGCAGCCAGAGGGGGTTTGGGTTACAGCCCCAGCATTTT	CASSQRGFGLQPQHF
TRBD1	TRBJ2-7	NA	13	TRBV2	TGTGCCAGCAAAGGACAGGGGGCGAGGGAGCAGTACTTC	CASKGQGAREQYF
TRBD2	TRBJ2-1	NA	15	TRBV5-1	TGCGCCAGCAGGTTAACTAGCGGATCCTACAATGAGCAGTTCTTC	CASRLTSGSYNEQFF
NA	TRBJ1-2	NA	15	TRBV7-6	TGTGCCAGCAGCTTATCGGCAGGGTGGGATAATGGCTACACCTTC	CASSLSAGWDNGYTF
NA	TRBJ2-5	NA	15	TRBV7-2	TGTGCCAGCAGCCACCAGGGGAATAGGCAAGAGACCCAGTACTTC	CASSHQGNRQETQYF
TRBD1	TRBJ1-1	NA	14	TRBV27	TGTGCCAGCAGACCCGCAGGGGGCAACACTGAAGCTTTCTTT	CASRPAGGNTEAFF
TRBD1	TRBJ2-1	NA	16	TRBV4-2	TGTGCCAGCAGCCAAGCTATGGGACAGAATTACAATGAGCAGTTCTTC	CASSQAMGQNYNEQFF
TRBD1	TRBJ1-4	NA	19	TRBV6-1	TGTGCCAGCAGTGCGGACAGGGGGACTTTGTTAGCAACTAATGAAAAACTGTTTTTT	CASSADRGTLLATNEKLFF
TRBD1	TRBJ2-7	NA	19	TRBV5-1	TGCGCCAGCAGCCCTCGTCCCGGGACAGGGGGCAAGGGCGCCTACGAGCAGTACTTC	CASSPRPGTGGKGAYEQYF
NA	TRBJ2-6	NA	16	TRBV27	TGTGCCAGCAGTACAGGTGGTATCTCTGGGGCCAACGTCCTGACTTTC	CASSTGGISGANVLTF
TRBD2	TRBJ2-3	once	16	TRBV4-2	TGTGCCAGCAGCCAAGGGACTAGCGGGACTACAGATACGCAGTATTTT	CASSQGTSGTTDTQYF
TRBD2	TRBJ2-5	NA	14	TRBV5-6	TGTGCCAGCAGCTTGGGTAGCGGGACGGAGACCCAGTACTTC	CASSLGSGTETQYF